One T cell receptor beta chain is described in this entry. The sample belongs to a study of T cells in tuberculosis. Study as a whole: In South Africa, adults with active tuberculosis were compared with IGRA-negative and latently infected IGRA-positive adolescents. PBMC were archived before or within 7 days of starting treatment.

The CDR3 contains 14 residues. CDR1 is SGHTA and CDR2 is FQGNSA in the germline V gene. V dropped 2 bases and J dropped 1 base, with 8 bases sitting between them. The time point: new active TB diagnosis, blood taken before or within 7 days of starting treatment. On average about 100,000 T cells per donor were immunosequenced. Profiling relied on immunoSEQ multiplex PCR, and the TCRdb table lists in-frame clones only, not all of them. The sample holds about 49,000 clones, over 90% seen once. This clonotype originated in an adult with tuberculosis. The chain employs TRBV7-2 and TRBJ1-1; no clear D gene. The specimen was PBMCs, collected at tuberculosis diagnosis. The chain's CDR3 is CASSLPGSNTEAFF. Here the CDR3 DNA reads TGTGCCAGCAGCTTACCGGGATCGAACACTGAAGCTTTCTTT.